Presented here are 18 T cell receptor beta chains from one specimen sequenced in a study of T cells in Graves' hyperthyroidism and ophthalmopathy (dated by TCRdb to between 2018 and 2021). The library came from multiplex PCR. Sequencing was carried out with an Illumina HiSeq 2000. The TCR beta CDR3 regions were amplified from the RNA transcripts. The TCR CDR3 was subjected to a first round of RT-PCR using the HTBI primer set and the Qiagen OneStep RT-PCR kit. Clones were called with MiXCR by TCRdb after fastp trimmed the public reads at Q25, and only in-frame beta chains were retained. Each entry is one CDR3 protein sequence, shown with its most common DNA and genes. For this sample there are hundreds of thousands of distinct CDR3 sequences; 12% to 15% appear just once. The top ten clonotypes cover 10% to 13% of the sample. The sample taken for sequencing was blood. The origin of the receptors is a woman between 18 and 29 years old with Graves' hyperthyroidism.

The chain couples TRBV7-9 to TRBJ2-3, with D perhaps given as TRBD1 or TRBD2 (5 bases each). Germline CDR1 reads SEHNR; CDR2 reads FQNEAQ (reference sequence). The CDR3 totals 16 residues. V lost 5 bases and J lost 2, with 17 bases in between. The CDR3 is CASSPRGAETTDTQYF. The CDR3 DNA is TGTGCCAGCAGCCCTAGAGGGGCGGAGACCACAGATACGCAGTATTTT.

There are many counts of this clonotype. The chain employs TRBV2 and TRBJ1-5; D gene uncertain. Trimming removed 0 bases at V and 12 bases at J, with 9 bases between. This CDR3 is 12 amino acids long. Germline V gene lookup returns CDR1 SNHLY and CDR2 FYNNEI. CDR3 in amino acids: CASSEATTLQHF. DNA for the CDR3: TGTGCCAGCAGTGAAGCTACGACGCTCCAGCATTTT.

This clonotype came up many times. This sequence joins TRBV7-9 and TRBJ1-2, with TRBD1 as a possible D gene (6 bases). Germline values: CDR1 SEHNR, CDR2 FQNEAQ (reference sequence). This CDR3 spans 13 amino acids. V was shortened by 5 bases and J by 4 bases, with 11 bases between the two germline ends. The CDR3 here is CASSTGTSYGYTF. In DNA, the CDR3 is TGTGCCAGCAGCACCGGGACAAGCTATGGCTACACCTTC.

This clonotype has at least ten counts. The V and J genes are TRBV28 and TRBJ2-5; D gene ambiguous. V lost 7 bases and J lost 5, with 14 bases in between. CDR1 MDHEN and CDR2 SYDVKM come from the germline V gene. This CDR3 contains 13 residues. DNA of the CDR3: TGTGCCAGCATTCTCACCTACGGGGAGACCCAGTACTTC. It yields the protein CASILTYGETQYF.

There are many counts of this clonotype. J is TRBJ2-5 and V is TRBV12-3 or TRBV12-4; D may match TRBD1 or TRBD2 (6 bases each). The CDR3 has 14 residues. Trimming cost V 4 bases and J 2 bases, with 11 bases left between them. This CDR3 is CASSWGASQETQYF. Written as DNA, the CDR3 is TGTGCCAGCAGTTGGGGGGCGTCTCAAGAGACCCAGTACTTC.

This clonotype was counted ten times or more. The V and J genes are TRBV7-2 and TRBJ2-5; possible D gene TRBD2, 6 bases. CDR1 is SGHTA and CDR2 is FQGNSA in the germline V gene. With 3 bases removed from V and 4 bases from J, the gap between germline ends came to 15 bases. The CDR3 has 15 amino acids. The CDR3 spells CASSFDGRGGETQYF. The DNA for the CDR3 is TGTGCCAGCAGCTTCGACGGGAGAGGAGGAGAGACCCAGTACTTC.

This clonotype was seen a handful of times. The chain has TRBV6-5 and TRBJ1-5, with a weak D call TRBD1 (6 bases). Germline CDR1 is MNHEY and CDR2 is SVGAGI. The CDR3 covers 17 residues. Trimming removed 2 bases from V and 1 base from J, with 15 bases in between. CDR3 sequence (DNA): TGTGCCAGCAGTTACCGGGCAGGGGATTTCAGCAATCAGCCCCAGCATTTT. Its translation is CASSYRAGDFSNQPQHF.

A word on this clonotype: A junction boundary mismatches the germline segment, possibly from a read error. The chain joins TRBV7-2 to TRBJ1-3; D remains unclear. This CDR3 region has 13 residues. Germline assignment: CDR1 SGHTA and CDR2 FQGNSA. The CDR3 region has the DNA TGTGCCGGCAGCGCTGGTCTGGGAAACACCATATATTTT. This codes for CAGSAGLGNTIYF.

This clonotype has a count of ten or more. The genes are TRBV20-1 and TRBJ1-5, with D uncertain. The CDR3 sequence is 15 residues long. Trimming took 3 bases from V and 2 from J, leaving 14 bases between them. The germline V gene encodes CDR1 DFQATT and CDR2 SNEGSKA (reference sequence). CDR3 sequence: CSARKGSQRNQPQHF. The CDR3 DNA reads as TGCAGTGCTAGGAAGGGCTCCCAACGCAATCAGCCCCAGCATTTT.

The rearrangement links TRBV14 to TRBJ1-2, with D hard to call. V gave up 0 bases and J gave up 0 bases, with 14 bases separating them. The CDR3 has 17 amino acids. The germline gives CDR1 SGHDN, CDR2 FVKESK. The CDR3 DNA reads as TGTGCCAGCAGCCAAGAAAGACTGGACGCACCTAACTATGGCTACACCTTC. Residues: CASSQERLDAPNYGYTF.

CDR3 DNA: TGCAGTGCTAGAGAATTGGGTGGGCGATCTTACAATGAGCAGTTCTTC. As protein: CSARELGGRSYNEQFF. V usage is TRBV20-1 and J usage is TRBJ2-1; no definite D call. The germline gives CDR1 DFQATT, CDR2 SNEGSKA (reference sequence). CDR3 length: 16 amino acids. The ends were cut back, 0 bases at V and 4 bases at J, with 16 bases in the middle.

Many counts were recorded for this clonotype. The DNA of the CDR3 is TGTGCCAGCAGGCCTGGGGGCTCCTATGGCTACACCTTC. This translates into CASRPGGSYGYTF. The chain joins TRBV5-8 to TRBJ1-2, with a possible D match to TRBD1 (6 bases). CDR3 length: 13 amino acids. Germline-derived CDR1 and CDR2 are SGHTS and YDEGEE. V was cut by 5 bases and J by 4 bases, with 12 bases left in between.

This clonotype was counted many times. V gene TRBV12-3 or TRBV12-4 combines with J gene TRBJ2-5; a weak D match, TRBD1 (5 bases). V was clipped by 1 base and J by 9 bases, with 21 bases between them. CDR3 length equals 16 residues. The CDR3 spells CASSLEDTLGKRAQYF. The CDR3, as DNA: TGTGCCAGCAGTTTAGAGGACACCTTGGGAAAAAGGGCCCAGTACTTC.

The genes are TRBV6-2 or TRBV6-3 and TRBJ2-1; D is undetermined. Trimming took off 7 bases at V and 13 bases at J, with 29 bases between the two ends. Germline V lookup: CDR1 MNHEY, CDR2 SVGEGT. This CDR3 is 16 amino acids long. The CDR3 region has the DNA TGTGCCAGCAAGACGTATCGACCCCCTCAGGCGCACCTACAGTTCTTC. Translation: CASKTYRPPQAHLQFF.

Many counts were recorded for this clonotype. The rearrangement uses TRBV10-3 and TRBJ2-7, with D possibly TRBD1 on 6 matching bases. The CDR3 sequence is 15 residues long. CDR1 and CDR2 (germline): ENHRY, SYGVKD. The germline V and J ends were trimmed by 6 bases and 0 bases, with 15 bases remaining between them. The chain's CDR3 is CAISGTGSDSYEQYF. The CDR3, as DNA: TGTGCCATCAGCGGTACAGGGTCCGACTCCTACGAGCAGTACTTC.

Many counts were recorded for this clonotype. The chain links TRBV10-1 to TRBJ2-7; D perhaps matches TRBD1 (6 bases). Trimming cost V 3 bases and J 0 bases, with 12 bases left between them. Germline loops: CDR1 WNHNN, CDR2 SYGVQD (reference sequence). CDR3 length: 15 residues. The CDR3 nucleotides read TGCGCCAGCAGTGAAGGGGGAACAGGCTCCTACGAGCAGTACTTC. Encoded protein: CASSEGGTGSYEQYF.

The V gene is TRBV25-1, the J gene TRBJ2-7; D call uncertain. Per the germline V gene, CDR1 is MGHDK and CDR2 is SYGVNS. The CDR3 extends over 13 amino acids. V was cut by 2 bases and J by 9 bases, with 14 bases left in between. CDR3 DNA sequence: TGTGCCAGCAGTGAACCGAGTAGCAATGTGCAGTACTTC. Protein: CASSEPSSNVQYF.

This clonotype appeared a few times. The chain joins TRBV29-1 to TRBJ2-6, with 7 bases that match TRBD1. Germline V gene lookup returns CDR1 SQVTM and CDR2 ANQGSEA. Losses at the gene ends were 3 bases for V and 0 bases for J; bases not matched to a gene: 5. The CDR3 spans 16 residues. The DNA for the CDR3 is TGCAGCGTTGACGGGACAGAACCCTCTGGGGCCAACGTCCTGACTTTC. Translating gives CSVDGTEPSGANVLTF.